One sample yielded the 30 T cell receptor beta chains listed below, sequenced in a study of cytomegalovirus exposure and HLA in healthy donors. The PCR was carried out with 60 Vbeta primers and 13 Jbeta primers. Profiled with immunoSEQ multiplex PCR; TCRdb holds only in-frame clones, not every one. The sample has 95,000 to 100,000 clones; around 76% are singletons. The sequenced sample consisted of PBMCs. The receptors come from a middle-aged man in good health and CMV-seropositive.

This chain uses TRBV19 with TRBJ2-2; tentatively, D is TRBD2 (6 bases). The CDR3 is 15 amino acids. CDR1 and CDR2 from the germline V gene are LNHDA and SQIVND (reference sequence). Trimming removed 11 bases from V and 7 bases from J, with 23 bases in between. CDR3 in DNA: TGTGCCTCTAAGGGCAGCGGGCGACAGCTCGGGGAGCTGTTTTTT. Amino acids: CASKGSGRQLGELFF. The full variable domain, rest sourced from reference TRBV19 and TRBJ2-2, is DGGITQSPKYLFRKEGQNVTLSCEQNLNHDAMYWYRQDPGQGLRLIYYSQIVNDFQKGDIAEGYSVSREKKESFPLTVTSAQKNPTAFYLCASKGSGRQLGELFFGEGSRLTVL.

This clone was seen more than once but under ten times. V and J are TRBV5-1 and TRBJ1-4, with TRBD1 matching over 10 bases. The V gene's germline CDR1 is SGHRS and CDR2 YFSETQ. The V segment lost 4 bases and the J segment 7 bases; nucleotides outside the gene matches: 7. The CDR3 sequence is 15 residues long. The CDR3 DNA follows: TGCGCCAGCAGCATGGGACAGGGGATGCGTGAAAAACTGTTTTTT. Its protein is CASSMGQGMREKLFF.

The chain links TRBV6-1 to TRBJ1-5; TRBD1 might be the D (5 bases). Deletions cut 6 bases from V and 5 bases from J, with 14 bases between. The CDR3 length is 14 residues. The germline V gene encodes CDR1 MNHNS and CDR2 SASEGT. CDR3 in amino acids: CASSAGGVHQPQHF. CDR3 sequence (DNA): TGTGCCAGCAGCGCCGGGGGGGTTCATCAGCCCCAGCATTTT.

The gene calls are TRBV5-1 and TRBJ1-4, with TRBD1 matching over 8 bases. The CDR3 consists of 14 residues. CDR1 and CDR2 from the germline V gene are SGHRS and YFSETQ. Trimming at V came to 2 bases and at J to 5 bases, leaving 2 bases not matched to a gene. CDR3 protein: CASSFTGGNEKLFF. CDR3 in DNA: TGCGCCAGCAGCTTCACAGGGGGGAATGAAAAACTGTTTTTT.

DNA for the CDR3: TGCGCCAGCAGCTTGGCGCAGGGGAGAGACACTGAAGCTTTCTTT. Translating gives CASSLAQGRDTEAFF. This chain links TRBV5-1 with TRBJ1-1; tentative D call: TRBD1 (6 bases). Germline V gives CDR1 SGHRS, CDR2 YFSETQ. CDR3 size: 15 residues. Trimming removed 0 bases at V and 3 bases at J, with 12 bases between.

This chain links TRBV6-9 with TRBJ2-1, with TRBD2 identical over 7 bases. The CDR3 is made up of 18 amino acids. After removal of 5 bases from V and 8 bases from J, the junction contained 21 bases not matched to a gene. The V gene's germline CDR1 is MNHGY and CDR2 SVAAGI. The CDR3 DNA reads TGTGCCAGCAGTGCAAGGTCTTCTGGCGGGAGCAATATCCATGAGCAGTTCTTC. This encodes CASSARSSGGSNIHEQFF.

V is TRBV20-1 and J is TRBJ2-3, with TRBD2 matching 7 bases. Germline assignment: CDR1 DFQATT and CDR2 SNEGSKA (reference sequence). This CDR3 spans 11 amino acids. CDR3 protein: CTGRRKDTQYF. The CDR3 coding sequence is TGCACCGGGAGGAGAAAAGATACGCAGTATTTT.

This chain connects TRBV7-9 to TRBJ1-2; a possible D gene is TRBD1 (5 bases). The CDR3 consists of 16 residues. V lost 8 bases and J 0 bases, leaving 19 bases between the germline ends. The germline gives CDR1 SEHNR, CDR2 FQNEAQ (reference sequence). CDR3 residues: CASGHRGGESNYGYTF. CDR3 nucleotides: TGTGCCAGCGGGCATCGGGGGGGGGAGTCTAACTATGGCTACACCTTC.

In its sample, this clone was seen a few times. The CDR3 loop reads CASSLASYQETQYF. The CDR3 DNA reads as TGCGCCAGCAGCTTGGCCTCGTACCAAGAGACCCAGTACTTC. This sequence joins TRBV5-1 and TRBJ2-5; no definite D call. This CDR3 comprises 14 residues. Germline CDR1 and CDR2: SGHRS and YFSETQ. The V end was cut by 0 bases, the J end by 0 bases, with 6 bases between. Full variable domain (remainder filled in from reference TRBV5-1 and TRBJ2-5): KAGVTQTPRYLIKTRGQQVTLSCSPISGHRSVSWYQQTPGQGLQFLFEYFSETQRNKGNFPGRFSGRQFSNSRSEMNVSTLELGDSALYLCASSLASYQETQYFGPGTRLLVL.

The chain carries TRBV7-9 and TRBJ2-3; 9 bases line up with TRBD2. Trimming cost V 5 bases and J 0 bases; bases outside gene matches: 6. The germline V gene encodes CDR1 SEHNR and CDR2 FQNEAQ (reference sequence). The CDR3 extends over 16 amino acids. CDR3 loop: CASSIRLAASTDTQYF. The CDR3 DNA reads TGTGCCAGCAGCATCCGACTAGCGGCTAGCACAGATACGCAGTATTTT.

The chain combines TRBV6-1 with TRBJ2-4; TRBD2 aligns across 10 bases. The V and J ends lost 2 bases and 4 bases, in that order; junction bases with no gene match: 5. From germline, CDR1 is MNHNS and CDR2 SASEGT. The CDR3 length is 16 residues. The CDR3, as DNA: TGTGCCAGCAGTGAACCAGCGGGGGGGATGAAAAACATTCAGTACTTC. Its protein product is CASSEPAGGMKNIQYF.

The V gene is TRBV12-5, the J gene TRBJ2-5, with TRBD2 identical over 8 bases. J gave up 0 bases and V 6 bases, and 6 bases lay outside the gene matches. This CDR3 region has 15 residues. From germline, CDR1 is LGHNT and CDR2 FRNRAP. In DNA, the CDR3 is TGTGCTAGTGGAACGGGACTAGGGTACCAAGAGACCCAGTACTTC. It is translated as CASGTGLGYQETQYF.

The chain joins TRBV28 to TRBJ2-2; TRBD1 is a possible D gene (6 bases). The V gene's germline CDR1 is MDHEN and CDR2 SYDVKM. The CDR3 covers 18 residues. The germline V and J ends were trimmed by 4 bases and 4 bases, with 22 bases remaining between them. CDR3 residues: CASSSPTPGERGTGELFF. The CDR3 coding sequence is TGTGCCAGCAGTTCCCCAACCCCAGGGGAACGGGGCACCGGGGAGCTGTTTTTT.

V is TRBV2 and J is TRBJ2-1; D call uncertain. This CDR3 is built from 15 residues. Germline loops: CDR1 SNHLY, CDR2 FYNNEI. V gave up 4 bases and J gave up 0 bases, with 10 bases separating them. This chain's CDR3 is CASSAEASSYNEQFF. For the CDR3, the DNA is TGTGCCAGCAGTGCTGAGGCTAGCTCCTACAATGAGCAGTTCTTC. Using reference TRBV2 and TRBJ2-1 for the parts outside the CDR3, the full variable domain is EPEVTQTPSHQVTQMGQEVILRCVPISNHLYFYWYRQILGQKVEFLVSFYNNEISEKSEIFDDQFSVERPDGSNFTLKIRSTKLEDSAMYFCASSAEASSYNEQFFGPGTRLTVL.

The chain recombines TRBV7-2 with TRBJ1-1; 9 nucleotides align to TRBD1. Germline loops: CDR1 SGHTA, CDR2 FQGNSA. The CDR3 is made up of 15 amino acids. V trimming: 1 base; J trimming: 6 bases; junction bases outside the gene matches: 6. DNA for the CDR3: TGTGCCAGCAGCTTAGGGGGGACAGGGAAAGCTGAAGCTTTCTTT. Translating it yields CASSLGGTGKAEAFF.

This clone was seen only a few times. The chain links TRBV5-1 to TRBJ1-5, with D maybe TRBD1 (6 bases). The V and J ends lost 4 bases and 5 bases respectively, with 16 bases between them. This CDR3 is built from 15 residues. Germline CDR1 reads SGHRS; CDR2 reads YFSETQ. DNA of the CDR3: TGCGCCAGCAGCCTAGGGACAAGCTCAGATCAGCCCCAGCATTTT. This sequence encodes CASSLGTSSDQPQHF.

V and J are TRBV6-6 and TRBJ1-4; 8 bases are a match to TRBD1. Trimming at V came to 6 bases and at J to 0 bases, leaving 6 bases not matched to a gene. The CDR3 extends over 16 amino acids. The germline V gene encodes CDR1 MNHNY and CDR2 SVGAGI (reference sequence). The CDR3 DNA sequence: TGTGCCAGCAGCCCGACAGGGGCCGCAACTAATGAAAAACTGTTTTTT. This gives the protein CASSPTGAATNEKLFF.

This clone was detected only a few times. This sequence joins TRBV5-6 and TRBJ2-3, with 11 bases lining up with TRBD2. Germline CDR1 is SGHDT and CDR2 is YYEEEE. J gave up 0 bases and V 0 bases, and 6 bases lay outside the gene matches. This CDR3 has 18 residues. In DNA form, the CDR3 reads TGTGCCAGCAGCTTGGAGCTAGCGGGGGGAACTAGCACAGATACGCAGTATTTT. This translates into CASSLELAGGTSTDTQYF. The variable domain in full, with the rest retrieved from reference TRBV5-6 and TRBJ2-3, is DAGVTQSPTHLIKTRGQQVTLRCSPKSGHDTVSWYQQALGQGPQFIFQYYEEEERQRGNFPDRFSGHQFPNYSSELNVNALLLGDSALYLCASSLELAGGTSTDTQYFGPGTRLTVL.

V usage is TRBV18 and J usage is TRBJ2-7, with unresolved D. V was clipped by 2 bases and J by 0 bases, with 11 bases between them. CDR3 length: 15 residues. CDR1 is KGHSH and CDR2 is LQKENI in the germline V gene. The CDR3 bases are TGTGCCAGCTCACCAAGGCAGCTAGGCTCCTACGAGCAGTACTTC. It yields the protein CASSPRQLGSYEQYF. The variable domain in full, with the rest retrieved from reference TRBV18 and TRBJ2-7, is NAGVMQNPRHLVRRRGQEARLRCSPMKGHSHVYWYRQLPEEGLKFMVYLQKENIIDESGMPKERFSAEFPKEGPSILRIQQVVRGDSAAYFCASSPRQLGSYEQYFGPGTRLTVT.

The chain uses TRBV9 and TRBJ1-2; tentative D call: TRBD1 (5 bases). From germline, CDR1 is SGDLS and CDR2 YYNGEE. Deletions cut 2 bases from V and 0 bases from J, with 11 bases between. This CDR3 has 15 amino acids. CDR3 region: CASSVAGQANYGYTF. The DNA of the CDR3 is TGTGCCAGCAGCGTGGCAGGGCAAGCTAACTATGGCTACACCTTC.

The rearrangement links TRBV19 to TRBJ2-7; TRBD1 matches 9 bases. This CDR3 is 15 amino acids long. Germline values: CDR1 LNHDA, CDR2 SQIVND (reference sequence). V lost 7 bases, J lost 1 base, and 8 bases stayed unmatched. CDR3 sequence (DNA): TGTGCCAGTACCCCGGGACAGGGAATATCCTACGAGCAGTACTTC. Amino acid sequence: CASTPGQGISYEQYF.

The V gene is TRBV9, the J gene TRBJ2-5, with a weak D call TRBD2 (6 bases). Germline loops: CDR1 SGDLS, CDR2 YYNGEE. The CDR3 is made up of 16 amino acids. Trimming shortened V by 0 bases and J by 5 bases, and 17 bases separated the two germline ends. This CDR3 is CASSVGGGLGGETQYF. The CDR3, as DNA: TGTGCCAGCAGCGTAGGGGGAGGTTTGGGCGGGGAGACCCAGTACTTC.

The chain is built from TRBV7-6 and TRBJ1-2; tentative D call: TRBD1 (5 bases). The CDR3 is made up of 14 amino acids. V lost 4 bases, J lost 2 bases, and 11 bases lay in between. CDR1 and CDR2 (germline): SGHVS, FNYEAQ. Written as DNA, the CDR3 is TGTGCCAGCAGCTACGGGGAGGGGAACTATGGCTACACCTTC. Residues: CASSYGEGNYGYTF.

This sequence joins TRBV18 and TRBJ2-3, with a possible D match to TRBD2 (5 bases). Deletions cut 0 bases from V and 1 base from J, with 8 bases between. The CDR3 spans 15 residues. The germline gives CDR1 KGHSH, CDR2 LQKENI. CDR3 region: CASSPPSAGTDTQYF. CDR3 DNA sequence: TGTGCCAGCTCACCACCGTCAGCGGGCACAGATACGCAGTATTTT.

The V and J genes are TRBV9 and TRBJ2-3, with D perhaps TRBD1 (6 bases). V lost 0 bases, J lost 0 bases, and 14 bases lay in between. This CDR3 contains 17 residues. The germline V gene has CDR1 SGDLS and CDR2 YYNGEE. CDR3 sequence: CASSVDAGADSTDTQYF. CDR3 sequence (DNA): TGTGCCAGCAGCGTAGATGCAGGGGCCGATAGCACAGATACGCAGTATTTT.

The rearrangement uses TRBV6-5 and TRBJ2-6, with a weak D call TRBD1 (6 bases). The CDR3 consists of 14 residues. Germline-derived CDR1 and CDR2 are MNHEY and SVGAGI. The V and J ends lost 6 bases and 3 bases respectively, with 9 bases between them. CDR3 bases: TGTGCCAGCAGGGAAGGGGGTGGGGCCAACGTCCTGACTTTC. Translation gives CASREGGGANVLTF.

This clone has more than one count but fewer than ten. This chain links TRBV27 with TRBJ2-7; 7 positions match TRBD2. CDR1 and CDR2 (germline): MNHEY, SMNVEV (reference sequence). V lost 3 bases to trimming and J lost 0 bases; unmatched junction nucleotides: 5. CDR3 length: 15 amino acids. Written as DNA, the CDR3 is TGTGCCAGCAGTTTCCTAGCGGATAACTCCTACGAGCAGTACTTC. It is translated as CASSFLADNSYEQYF.

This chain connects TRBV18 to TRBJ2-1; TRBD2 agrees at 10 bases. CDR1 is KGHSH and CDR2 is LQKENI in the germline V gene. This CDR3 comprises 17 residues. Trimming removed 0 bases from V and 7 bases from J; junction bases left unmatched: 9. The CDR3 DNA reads TGTGCCAGCTCACCACCGTCACTAGCGGGATCGGAAAATGAGCAGTTCTTC. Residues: CASSPPSLAGSENEQFF.

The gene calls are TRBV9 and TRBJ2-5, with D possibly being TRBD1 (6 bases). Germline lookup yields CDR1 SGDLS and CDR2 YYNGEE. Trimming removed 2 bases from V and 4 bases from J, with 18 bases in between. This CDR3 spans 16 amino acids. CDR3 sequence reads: CASSVSQGWRGETQYF. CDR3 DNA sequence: TGTGCCAGCAGCGTTTCTCAGGGGTGGAGAGGAGAGACCCAGTACTTC.

The CDR3 DNA is TGTGCCAGCAGCAGGCAGGGGGCGGATGGCTACACCTTC. Translated, it gives CASSRQGADGYTF. This chain uses TRBV7-9 with TRBJ1-2; 8 bases are shared with TRBD1. The CDR3 is made up of 13 amino acids. Germline V lookup: CDR1 SEHNR, CDR2 FQNEAQ (reference sequence). With V trimmed by 5 bases and J by 6 bases, 5 bases remained unmatched.